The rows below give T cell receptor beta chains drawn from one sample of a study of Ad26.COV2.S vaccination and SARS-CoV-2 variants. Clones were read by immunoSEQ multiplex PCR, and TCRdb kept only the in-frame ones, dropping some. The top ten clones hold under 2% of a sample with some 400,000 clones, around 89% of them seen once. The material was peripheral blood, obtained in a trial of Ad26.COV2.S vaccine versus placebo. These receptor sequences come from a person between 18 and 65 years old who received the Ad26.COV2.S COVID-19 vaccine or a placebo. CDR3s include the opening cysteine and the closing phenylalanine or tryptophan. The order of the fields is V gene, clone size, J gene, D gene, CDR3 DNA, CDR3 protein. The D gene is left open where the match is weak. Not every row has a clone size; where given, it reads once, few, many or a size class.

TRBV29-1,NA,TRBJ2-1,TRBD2,TGCAGCCTTCGGGGTTCTAGCGGGGACAATGAGCAGTTCTTC,CSLRGSSGDNEQFF
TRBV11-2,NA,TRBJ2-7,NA,TGTGCCAGCAGCCTTGATGGGACCCTGGGGGACGAGCAGTACTTC,CASSLDGTLGDEQYF
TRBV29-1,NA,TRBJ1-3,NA,TGCAGCGTTGCCCCAGGGAGCTCTGGAAACACCATATATTTT,CSVAPGSSGNTIYF
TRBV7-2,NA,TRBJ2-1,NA,TGTGCCAGCAGCTTAAACCCAATCCTCCTACTGATGAATGAGCAGTTCTTC,CASSLNPILLLMNEQFF
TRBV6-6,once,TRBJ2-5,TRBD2,TGTGCCAGCAGTCTACTAGCGGGAGTCATGGAGACCCAGTACTTC,CASSLLAGVMETQYF
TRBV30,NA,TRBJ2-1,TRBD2,TGTGCCTGGAGGCTAGCGGGAGTAAATGAGCAGTTCTTC,CAWRLAGVNEQFF
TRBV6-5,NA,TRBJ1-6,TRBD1,TGTGCCAGCAGCCAGACAGGGGCCAGTAATTCACCCCTCCACTTT,CASSQTGASNSPLHF
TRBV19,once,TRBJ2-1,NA,TGTGCCACAAGCGAGGTCAATGAGCAGTTCTTC,CATSEVNEQFF
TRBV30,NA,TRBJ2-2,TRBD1,TGTGCCTGCCCGGGACAGGCGAACACCGGGGAGCTGTTTTTT,CACPGQANTGELFF
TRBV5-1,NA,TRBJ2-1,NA,TGCGCCAGCAGCTTAGACGGGAGCTCCTACAATGAGCAGTTCTTC,CASSLDGSSYNEQFF
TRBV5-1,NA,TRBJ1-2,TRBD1,TGCGCCAGCAGCGTGGACAGGGACTATGGCTACACCTTC,CASSVDRDYGYTF
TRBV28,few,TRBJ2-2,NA,TGTGCCAGCAGTCAAATGGGACGGATGAACACCGGGGAGCTGTTTTTT,CASSQMGRMNTGELFF
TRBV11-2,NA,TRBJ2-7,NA,TGTGCCAGCAGCCGAGGGATACGCGAGCAGTACTTC,CASSRGIREQYF
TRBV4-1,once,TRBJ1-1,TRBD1,TGCGCCAGCAGCTCTAACAGGGGAGTGGGGACTGAAGCTTTCTTT,CASSSNRGVGTEAFF
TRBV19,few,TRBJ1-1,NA,TGTGCCAGTAGTATTCGACAGTCACTGTTACTGAACACTGAAGCTTTCTTT,CASSIRQSLLLNTEAFF
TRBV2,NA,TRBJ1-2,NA,TGTGCCAGCAGTGATAACAGAAATAACTATGGCTACACCTTC,CASSDNRNNYGYTF
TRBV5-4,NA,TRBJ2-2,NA,TGTGCCAGCAGCCCGGGACCTAACACCGGGGAGCTGTTTTTT,CASSPGPNTGELFF
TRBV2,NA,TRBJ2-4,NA,TGTGCCAGCAGCCCAGATCCCTACCAACTGGCCAAAAACATTCAGTACTTC,CASSPDPYQLAKNIQYF
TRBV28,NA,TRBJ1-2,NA,TGTGCCAGCAGTCTTGACAGCCTCGGCTATGGCTACACCTTC,CASSLDSLGYGYTF
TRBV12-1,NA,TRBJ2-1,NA,TGTGCCAGCAGCTTAGGGGGGTCCCTCGGGCAGTTCTTC,CASSLGGSLGQFF
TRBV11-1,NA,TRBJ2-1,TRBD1,TGTGCCAGCAGCTTAGATCCGGGACAGGGGAAGAAGTTCTTC,CASSLDPGQGKKFF
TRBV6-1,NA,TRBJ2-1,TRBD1,TGTGCCAGCAGTGAAGGAGGGGGCGATGAGCAGTTCTTC,CASSEGGGDEQFF
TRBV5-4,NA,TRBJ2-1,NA,TGTGCCAGCAGCCCGGTCCCCTACAATGAGCAGTTCTTC,CASSPVPYNEQFF
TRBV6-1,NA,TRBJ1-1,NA,TGTGCCAGCAGTGAATGGGAGGGCACTGAAGCTTTCTTT,CASSEWEGTEAFF
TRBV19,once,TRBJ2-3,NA,TGTGCCAGTAGTATAGATATAGGGACAGATACGCAGTATTTT,CASSIDIGTDTQYF
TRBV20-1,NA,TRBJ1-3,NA,TGCAGTGCTGTTGCTGGAAACACCATATATTTT,CSAVAGNTIYF
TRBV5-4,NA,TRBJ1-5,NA,TGTGCCAGCAGCTACGGACGGGGGAATCAGCCCCAGCATTTT,CASSYGRGNQPQHF
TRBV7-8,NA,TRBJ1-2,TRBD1,TGTGCCAGCAGCTTAGGCGGGACAGTTTATGGCTACACCTTC,CASSLGGTVYGYTF
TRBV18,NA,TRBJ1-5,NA,TGTGCCAGCTCACCTCATGGACCAGGGTTAGGGCCCCAGCATTTT,CASSPHGPGLGPQHF
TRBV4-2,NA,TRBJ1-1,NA,TGTGCCAGCAGCCAAGAAGTAAGGCACACTGAAGCTTTCTTT,CASSQEVRHTEAFF
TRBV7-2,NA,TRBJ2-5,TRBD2,TGTGCCAGCAGCCCCCCAGGACTAGCGGGGATGGAGTACTTC,CASSPPGLAGMEYF
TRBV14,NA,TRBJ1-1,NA,TGTGCCAGCAGCTTACGACGGAACACTGAAGCTTTCTTT,CASSLRRNTEAFF
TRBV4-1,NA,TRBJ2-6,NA,TGCGCCAGCAGCCAAGGCCGCCTCGCCAGGGCTGGGGCCAACGTCCTGACTTTC,CASSQGRLARAGANVLTF
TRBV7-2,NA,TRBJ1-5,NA,TGTGCCAGCAGCATAGCCCCGGACGTGGCCCAGCATTTT,CASSIAPDVAQHF
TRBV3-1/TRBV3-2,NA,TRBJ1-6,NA,TGTGCCAGCAGCCAACGGGACCGCCTCCGGTCCCTCCACTTT,CASSQRDRLRSLHF
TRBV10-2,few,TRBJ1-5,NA,TGCGCCAGCAGTGATCGGACGGTCAATCAGCCCCAGCATTTT,CASSDRTVNQPQHF
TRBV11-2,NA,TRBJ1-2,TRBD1,TGTGCCAGCAGCTCCCGGGACAGGGGGAAAGGCTACACCTTC,CASSSRDRGKGYTF
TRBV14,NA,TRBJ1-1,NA,TGTGCCAGCAGCCGAATTCAGGGAAGCACTGAAGCTTTCTTT,CASSRIQGSTEAFF
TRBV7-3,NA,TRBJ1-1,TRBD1,TGTGCCAGCAGCCTTCGACAGGGCACTGAAGCTTTCTTT,CASSLRQGTEAFF
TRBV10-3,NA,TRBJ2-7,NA,TGTGCCATCAGTGGACGGGGTGGGTTGAGGTCCTACGAGCAGTACTTC,CAISGRGGLRSYEQYF
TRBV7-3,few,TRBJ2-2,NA,TGTGCCAGCGGACGGGCGGCGTCCGGGGAGCTGTTTTTT,CASGRAASGELFF
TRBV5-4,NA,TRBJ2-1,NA,TGTGCCGTTTTTAGTAGGGGCTCCTACAATGAGCAGTTCTTC,CAVFSRGSYNEQFF
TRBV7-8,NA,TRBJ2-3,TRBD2,TGTGCCAGCAGCCCCAGGACTAGCGGCTACACAGATACGCAGTATTTT,CASSPRTSGYTDTQYF
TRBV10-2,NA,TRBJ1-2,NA,TGCGCCAGCAGTGGGGCGTATGGCTACACCTTC,CASSGAYGYTF